A single sample is the source of the 8 T cell receptor beta chains below, sequenced in a study of T-cell reconstitution after alpha-beta-depleted transplantation in children. Unique molecular identifiers were incorporated into the prepared TCRbeta library. One entry per CDR3 protein, called by TCRdb with MiXCR from the PCR reads. The data hold roughly 120,000 distinct CDR3 sequences, with 23% observed a single time. The material sequenced was PBMCs, mostly from graft donor cells, taken 180 days after TCRalphabeta/CD19-depleted stem cell transplant. The source of these receptors is a male patient aged 2 to 9 who had a stem cell transplant for chronic granulomatous disease, so the T cells may come from the graft donor.

This clonotype showed up just a few times. The chain joins TRBV5-1 to TRBJ2-1; D is unclear. This CDR3 contains 16 residues. CDR1 and CDR2 (germline): SGHRS, YFSETQ. Trimming pared 2 bases from V and 7 bases from J, leaving 19 bases between. The CDR3 DNA reads as TGCGCCAGCAGCTTTCTTTTGACTTCCCCTAGTAATGAGCAGTTCTTC. This translates into CASSFLLTSPSNEQFF. Complete variable domain (other parts from reference TRBV5-1 and TRBJ2-1): KAGVTQTPRYLIKTRGQQVTLSCSPISGHRSVSWYQQTPGQGLQFLFEYFSETQRNKGNFPGRFSGRQFSNSRSEMNVSTLELGDSALYLCASSFLLTSPSNEQFFGPGTRLTVL.

In this sample, this clonotype turned up a few times. The rearrangement links TRBV7-2 to TRBJ2-1; unclear D gene. Trimming pared 1 base from V and 5 bases from J, leaving 9 bases between. Germline V gives CDR1 SGHTA, CDR2 FQGNSA. This CDR3 comprises 14 residues. The CDR3 DNA reads TGTGCCAGCAGCTTAGGGCCGGTAGACAATGAGCAGTTCTTC. Protein: CASSLGPVDNEQFF.

There are many counts of this clonotype. V usage is TRBV20-1 and J usage is TRBJ1-5; D is undetermined. The CDR3 totals 14 residues. Germline CDR1 and CDR2: DFQATT and SNEGSKA (reference sequence). Between the trimmed V and J ends, which lost 3 bases and 5 bases, there was a span of 14 bases. CDR3 nucleotide sequence: TGCAGTGCTAGCACGCCAGAACCATATCAGCCCCAGCATTTT. The encoded protein is CSASTPEPYQPQHF.

Ten or more counts support this clonotype. The J gene is TRBJ1-4, the V gene TRBV12-3 or TRBV12-4; TRBD1 might be the D (6 bases). The ends were cut back, 5 bases at V and 5 bases at J, with 12 bases in the middle. This CDR3 has 14 residues. The CDR3 region has the DNA TGTGCCAGCAGTCCCGGACAGCCCAATGAAAAACTGTTTTTT. Translation gives CASSPGQPNEKLFF.

This clonotype was seen a few times. The chain is built from TRBV12-3 or TRBV12-4 and TRBJ2-7; TRBD2 agrees at 11 bases. This CDR3 region has 14 residues. Trimming took 6 bases from V and 2 from J; bases not matched to a gene: 3. Written as DNA, the CDR3 is TGTGCCAGCAGACGACTAGCGGGAACCTACGAGCAGTACTTC. It codes for CASRRLAGTYEQYF.

The rearrangement joins TRBV27 to TRBJ1-4; a weak D match, TRBD1 (6 bases). This CDR3 has 16 amino acids. V lost 2 bases to trimming and J lost 5 bases, with 15 bases between them. Germline CDR1 MNHEY, CDR2 SMNVEV (reference sequence). The CDR3 loop is CASSLPDTGANEKLFF. The CDR3 DNA follows: TGTGCCAGCAGTTTACCCGACACGGGGGCAAATGAAAAACTGTTTTTT.

This clonotype was detected many times. The rearrangement uses TRBV20-1 and TRBJ2-7, with D perhaps matching TRBD1 (6 bases). V was cut by 6 bases and J by 0 bases, with 15 bases left in between. Germline CDR1 reads DFQATT; CDR2 reads SNEGSKA (reference sequence). The CDR3 totals 14 residues. CDR3 loop: CSANDRPFSYEQYF. The CDR3 coding sequence is TGCAGTGCAAACGACAGGCCTTTCTCCTACGAGCAGTACTTC.

This clonotype was counted a few times. The chain has TRBV9 and TRBJ1-5, with D possibly TRBD1 on 6 matching bases. The CDR3 sequence is 14 residues long. Germline V gives CDR1 SGDLS, CDR2 YYNGEE. V shed 0 bases and J shed 3 bases, with 7 bases lying between them. CDR3 bases: TGTGCCAGCAGCGTAGGGACAGTCAATCAGCCCCAGCATTTT. Translation gives CASSVGTVNQPQHF. Full variable domain (missing parts from reference TRBV9 and TRBJ1-5): DSGVTQTPKHLITATGQRVTLRCSPRSGDLSVYWYQQSLDQGLQFLIQYYNGEERAKGNILERFSAQQFPDLHSELNLSSLELGDSALYFCASSVGTVNQPQHFGDGTRLSIL.